This T cell receptor beta chain was captured in a study of blood T cell repertoires in COVID-19. At the level of the study: The United States, Italy and Spain were the sources of the acute and convalescent COVID-19 samples.

This CDR3 contains 13 residues. V was trimmed by 5 bases and J by 6 bases, leaving 12 bases between them. The V gene's germline CDR1 is SGHRS and CDR2 YFSETQ. Here immunoSEQ multiplex PCR was the method, and the copy in TCRdb shows in-frame clones only, minus some. This table has 200,000 to 300,000 clones, almost 85% appearing once. This receptor was obtained from a man aged 45 to 65 with acute or convalescent COVID-19. Sequencing used peripheral blood. The chain combines TRBV5-1 with TRBJ2-1, with D possibly matching TRBD1 (5 bases). CDR3 amino acids: CASSGQGGNEQFF. The CDR3 nucleotides read TGCGCCAGCAGTGGTCAGGGCGGCAATGAGCAGTTCTTC.